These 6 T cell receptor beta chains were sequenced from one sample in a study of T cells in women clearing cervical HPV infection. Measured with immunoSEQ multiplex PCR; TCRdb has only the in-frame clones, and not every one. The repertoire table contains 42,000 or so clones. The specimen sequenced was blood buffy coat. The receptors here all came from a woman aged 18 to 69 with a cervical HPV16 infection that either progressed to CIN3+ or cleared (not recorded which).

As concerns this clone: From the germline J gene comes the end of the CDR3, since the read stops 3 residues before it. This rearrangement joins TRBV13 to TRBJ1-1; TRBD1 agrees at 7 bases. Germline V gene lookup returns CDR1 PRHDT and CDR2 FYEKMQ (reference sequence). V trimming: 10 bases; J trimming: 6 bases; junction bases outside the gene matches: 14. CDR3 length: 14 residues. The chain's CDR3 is CATDEGAGGPEAFF. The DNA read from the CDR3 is TGTGCCACGGACGAAGGAGCAGGGGGGCCTGAA.

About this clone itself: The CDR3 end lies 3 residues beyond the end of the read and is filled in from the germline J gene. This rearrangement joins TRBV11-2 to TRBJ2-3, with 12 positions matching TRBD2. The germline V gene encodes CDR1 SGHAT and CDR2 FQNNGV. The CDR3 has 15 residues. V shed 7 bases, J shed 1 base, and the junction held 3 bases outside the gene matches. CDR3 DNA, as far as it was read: TGTGCCAGCACCCGACTAGCGGGGGGCACAGATACG. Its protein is CASTRLAGGTDT. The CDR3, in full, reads CASTRLAGGTDTQYF.

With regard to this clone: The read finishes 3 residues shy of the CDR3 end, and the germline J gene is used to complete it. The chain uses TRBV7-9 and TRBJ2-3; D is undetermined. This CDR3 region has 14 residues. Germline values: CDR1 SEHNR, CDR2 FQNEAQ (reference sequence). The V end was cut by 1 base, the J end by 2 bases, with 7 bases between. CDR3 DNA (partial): TGTGCCAGCAGCTTAGATAGTACCACAGATACG. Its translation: CASSLDSTTDT. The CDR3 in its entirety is CASSLDSTTDTQYF.

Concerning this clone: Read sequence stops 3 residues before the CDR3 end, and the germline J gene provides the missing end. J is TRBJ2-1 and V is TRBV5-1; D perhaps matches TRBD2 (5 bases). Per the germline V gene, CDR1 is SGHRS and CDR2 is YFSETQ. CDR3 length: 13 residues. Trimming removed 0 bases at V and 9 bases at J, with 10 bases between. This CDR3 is CASSLALSGEQFF. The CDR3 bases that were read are TGCGCCAGCAGCTTGGCCCTGAGCGGTGAG.

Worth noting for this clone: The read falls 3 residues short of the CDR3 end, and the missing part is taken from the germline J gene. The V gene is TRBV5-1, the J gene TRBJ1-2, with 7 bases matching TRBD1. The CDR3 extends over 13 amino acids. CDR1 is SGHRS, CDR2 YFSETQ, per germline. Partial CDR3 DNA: TGCGCCAGCAGCATGGACGGGACAGCGGGC. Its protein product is CASSMDGTAG. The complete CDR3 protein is CASSMDGTAGYTF.

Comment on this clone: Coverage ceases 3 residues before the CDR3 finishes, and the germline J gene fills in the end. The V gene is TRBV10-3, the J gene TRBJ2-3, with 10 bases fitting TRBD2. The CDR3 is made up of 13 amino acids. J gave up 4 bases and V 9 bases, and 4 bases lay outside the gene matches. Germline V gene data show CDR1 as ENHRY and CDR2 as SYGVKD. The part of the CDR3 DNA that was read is TGTGCCATAAAGCGGGGGGGCCCAGATACG. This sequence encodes CAIKRGGPDT. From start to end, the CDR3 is CAIKRGGPDTQYF.